The sequence of this T cell receptor (beta chain) was determined in a study of radiotherapy plus CTLA-4 blockade in lung cancer. Study context: Around 18% of patients responded objectively, and roughly 34% achieved disease control. Notes on the study in general: Radiotherapy was combined with ipilimumab, and tumor-derived TCR clones then expanded in blood.

Some clones are missing from TCRdb's copy, which holds only in-frame ones; the method was immunoSEQ multiplex PCR. The table includes about 38,000 clones, roughly 77% detected once. About this clone: The antigen remains undetermined.

From germline, CDR1 is MNHEY and CDR2 SVGAGI. The V end was cut by 10 bases, the J end by 4 bases, with 16 bases between. The CDR3 totals 14 residues. Receiving focal radiation plus CTLA-4 blockade with ipilimumab were patients who had chemo-refractory metastatic non-small-cell lung cancer. The TCR was taken from a human donor with non-small cell lung cancer who had stable disease on radiotherapy plus ipilimumab. This chain links TRBV6-5 with TRBJ1-4; D unresolved. The specimen was peripheral blood, collected from a patient treated with radiotherapy plus ipilimumab. CDR3 DNA: TGTGCCACCCGACCGATGGGTATTAATGAAAAACTGTTTTTT. Translated: CATRPMGINEKLFF.